The T cell receptor (beta chain) under discussion was sequenced for a study of blood T cells in healthy people across ages. General observations from the study: Unknown CMV status may confound age-related changes in expanded clones. It was the long-lived donors that had more naive CD4+ cells and higher diversity than aged donors. Per million T cells, TCR beta diversity dropped roughly linearly as age increased.

This clonotype was recorded at least ten times. Its antigen is not identified. Alongside a J-beta primer mix, a sample-barcoded 5' primer served in a second PCR lasting roughly 7 to 12 cycles. TCRdb itself ran the 5' RACE reads through MiXCR, one entry per CDR3 protein. The sample has over 950,000 distinct CDR3 sequences, roughly two fifths seen once. Trimming removed 2 bases at V and 2 bases at J, with 11 bases between. Germline CDR1 and CDR2: MNHNY and SVGAGI (reference sequence). The CDR3 has 15 residues. Isolation of PBMCs gave at least 6 million cells per sample. This sequence originates from a man between 18 and 29 years old in good health. Sequenced input: blood. The chain employs TRBV6-6 and TRBJ2-3; possibly TRBD2 for D (6 bases). The CDR3 protein is CASSYRGDSTDTQYF. The DNA of the CDR3 is TGTGCCAGCAGTTACAGAGGGGACTCCACAGATACGCAGTATTTT.